Listed here are 5 T cell receptor beta chains from one sample, sequenced in a study of control samples from healthy donors and cancer patients. Using immunoSEQ multiplex PCR, the repertoire was profiled, and TCRdb retains in-frame clones only, with some absent. Among about 79,000 clones, approximately 93% were seen once, and the ten largest hold roughly 1.3%. The sequencing sample was made of PBMCs. Receptors originate from a middle-aged woman with lung cancer.

The chain is built from TRBV20-1 and TRBJ1-1; D is uncertain. The V end lost 6 bases, the J end lost 8 bases, and 13 bases lay between the germline ends. Germline V gives CDR1 DFQATT, CDR2 SNEGSKA (reference sequence). CDR3 length: 11 residues. In DNA, the CDR3 is TGCAGTGCCGCCACTCACCTCGAAGCTTTCTTT. Its protein is CSAATHLEAFF.

The chain combines TRBV5-8 with TRBJ1-5; 8 bases are shared with TRBD1. Germline V gene data show CDR1 as SGHTS and CDR2 as YDEGEE. CDR3 length equals 13 residues. Germline trimming cut 4 bases from V and 7 bases from J; bases unmatched to any gene: 4. CDR3 protein: CASSGQGIQPQHF. For the CDR3, the DNA is TGTGCCAGCAGCGGACAGGGCATCCAGCCCCAGCATTTT.

V and J are TRBV6-1 and TRBJ1-5; D possibly corresponds to TRBD1 (6 bases). The CDR3 has 14 residues. The V and J ends lost 1 base and 6 bases respectively, with 10 bases between them. Per the germline V gene, CDR1 is MNHNS and CDR2 is SASEGT. CDR3 sequence reads: CASSEGSGVQPQHF. The CDR3, as DNA: TGTGCCAGCAGTGAAGGGTCAGGGGTTCAGCCCCAGCATTTT.

The chain has TRBV4-2 and TRBJ1-1; D gene ambiguous. Trimming took 1 base from V and 0 from J, leaving 24 bases between them. This CDR3 spans 20 amino acids. Per the germline V gene, CDR1 is LGHNA and CDR2 is YNFKEQ. CDR3 loop: CASSQGLAVRKASLNTEAFF. The CDR3 nucleotides are TGTGCCAGCAGCCAAGGGCTCGCAGTCCGTAAGGCCAGCCTGAACACTGAAGCTTTCTTT.

This clone was seen a single time. The chain is built from TRBV6-4 and TRBJ2-4, with unresolved D. CDR3 size: 16 residues. Germline CDR1 is MRHNA and CDR2 is SNTAGT. V lost 7 bases and J lost 0, with 16 bases in between. The CDR3 DNA sequence: TGTGCCAGCAAAGTATTTGGGGATAAAGCCAAAAACATTCAGTACTTC. Its translation is CASKVFGDKAKNIQYF.